The source of this T cell receptor beta chain is a study of T cells in Graves' hyperthyroidism and ophthalmopathy. Notes on the study in general: Classification by a 13 V-J model distinguished ophthalmopathy from stable hyperthyroidism.

Uncontrolled infection, other autoimmune disease, pregnancy or lactation disqualified patients from enrolment. In making diagnoses, clinical symptoms, serum thyroxine and TRAb, thyroid ultrasound and orbital computed tomography were all used. Comments on this clonotype: As yet, its antigen is unknown.

Trimming stripped 0 bases from V and 1 base from J, with 18 bases between. Per the germline V gene, CDR1 is DFQATT and CDR2 is SNEGSKA (reference sequence). The CDR3 consists of 17 residues. Amplified TCR beta CDR3 regions derived from RNA transcripts. The primer set for the first-round RT-PCR of the TCR CDR3 was HTBI. TCRdb used MiXCR to reprocess the multiplex PCR reads, holding one entry per CDR3 protein. The sample contains a few hundred thousand distinct CDR3 sequences, 16% of which appear only once. This clonotype was obtained from a woman aged 30 to 39 with Graves' ophthalmopathy. The genes are TRBV20-1 and TRBJ2-5; D possibly corresponds to TRBD2 (7 bases). Specimen: blood. For the CDR3, the DNA is TGCAGTGCTAGAGATGGAGGGCGGGGGCGGGTCCAAGAGACCCAGTACTTC. It codes for CSARDGGRGRVQETQYF.